A single sample gave rise to the 32 T cell receptor beta chains below, sequenced in a study of blood T cells in healthy people across ages. The authors ran a second PCR of 7 to 11 cycles using a sample-barcoded 5' primer and a J-beta primer mix. TCRdb analysed the 5' RACE reads with MiXCR anew, one entry per CDR3 protein. The table has roughly 680,000 distinct CDR3 sequences, approximately 49% seen once. Sequenced sample: blood. The receptor set was obtained from a woman aged 60-70 years in good health.

V and J are TRBV7-2 and TRBJ2-1; 10 bases line up with TRBD2. Germline loops: CDR1 SGHTA, CDR2 FQGNSA. Trimming cost V 3 bases and J 3 bases; bases outside gene matches: 5. The CDR3 is 16 amino acids. The CDR3 DNA sequence: TGTGCCAGCAGCTTGGCGGGACTAGCGTACTACAATGAGCAGTTCTTC. Its protein product is CASSLAGLAYYNEQFF.

The V gene is TRBV9, the J gene TRBJ2-1; D is undetermined. Per the germline V gene, CDR1 is SGDLS and CDR2 is YYNGEE. There are 13 residues in the CDR3. The ends were cut back, 0 bases at V and 4 bases at J, with 5 bases in the middle. CDR3 DNA: TGTGCCAGCAGCGTAGCCCTTTACAATGAGCAGTTCTTC. This codes for CASSVALYNEQFF.

This clonotype was observed a few times. The rearrangement joins TRBV6-2 or TRBV6-3 to TRBJ2-3; D possibly corresponds to TRBD2 (7 bases). The CDR3 spans 14 residues. Germline V gene lookup returns CDR1 MNHEY and CDR2 SVGEGT. V lost 6 bases, J lost 1 base, and 11 bases lay in between. The CDR3 sequence is CASRRGPGTDTQYF. The CDR3 bases are TGTGCCAGCAGGCGGGGGCCAGGCACAGATACGCAGTATTTT.

This clonotype was seen repeatedly, ten times or more. The chain carries TRBV11-1 and TRBJ2-3; 8 nucleotides align to TRBD2. This CDR3 contains 22 residues. Germline lookup yields CDR1 SGHAT and CDR2 FQDESV (reference sequence). V lost 5 bases, J lost 2 bases, and 27 bases stayed unmatched. The CDR3 here is CASSPSVLTGLVHLSLTDTQYF. The DNA for the CDR3 is TGTGCCAGCAGCCCATCCGTGCTGACGGGACTAGTACATTTATCCCTCACAGATACGCAGTATTTT.

V is TRBV20-1 and J is TRBJ2-1; maybe TRBD1 (6 bases). Germline V lookup: CDR1 DFQATT, CDR2 SNEGSKA (reference sequence). V was pared by 6 bases and J by 3 bases, with 12 bases between. CDR3 length equals 13 residues. CDR3 protein: CSATRGHYNEQFF. The CDR3 DNA follows: TGCAGTGCCACCCGGGGACACTACAATGAGCAGTTCTTC.

V gene TRBV12-3 or TRBV12-4 combines with J gene TRBJ1-1; no firm D call. The CDR3 consists of 13 residues. The V end was cut by 1 base, the J end by 1 base, with 4 bases between. CDR3 sequence (DNA): TGTGCCAGCAGTTTAGAGGAGAACACTGAAGCTTTCTTT. It encodes CASSLEENTEAFF.

The rearrangement uses TRBV9 and TRBJ2-7; D is perhaps TRBD1 or TRBD2 (5 bases each). In germline, CDR1 is SGDLS, CDR2 YYNGEE. Deletions cut 3 bases from V and 4 bases from J, with 17 bases between. The CDR3 has 15 amino acids. CDR3 sequence: CASSGGPTSVYEQYF. The CDR3, as DNA: TGTGCCAGCAGCGGGGGACCCACCAGCGTATACGAGCAGTACTTC.

The chain recombines TRBV29-1 with TRBJ2-1; 10 nucleotides line up with TRBD2. After removal of 4 bases from V and 11 bases from J, the junction contained 14 bases not matched to a gene. Per germline, CDR1 SQVTM and CDR2 ANQGSEA. This CDR3 region has 15 residues. The DNA of the CDR3 is TGCAGCGTTGCCCACACTAGCGGGATGGCGGGTAAGCAGTTCTTC. It yields the protein CSVAHTSGMAGKQFF.

This clonotype showed up many times. This chain joins TRBV10-3 and TRBJ2-7; D ambiguous. Germline CDR1 and CDR2: ENHRY and SYGVKD. The CDR3 runs to 13 residues. Trimming pared 3 bases from V and 2 bases from J, leaving 8 bases between. CDR3: CAISEDTAYEQYF. The CDR3 bases are TGTGCCATCAGTGAAGACACAGCCTACGAGCAGTACTTC.

The chain couples TRBV20-1 to TRBJ1-6; D unresolved. Trimming cost V 1 base and J 8 bases, with 12 bases left between them. Germline loops: CDR1 DFQATT, CDR2 SNEGSKA (reference sequence). The CDR3 runs to 14 residues. CDR3: CSARALHQDSPLHF. The CDR3 DNA reads TGCAGTGCTAGAGCCCTCCATCAGGATTCACCCCTCCACTTT.

This rearrangement joins TRBV4-3 to TRBJ2-7; 9 nucleotides align to TRBD2. With 0 bases clipped from V and 1 base from J, the junction kept 10 bases outside the gene matches. The CDR3 extends over 18 amino acids. Germline CDR1 and CDR2: LGHNA and YSLEER. CDR3 DNA: TGCGCCAGCAGCCAAGAAATCTCTTTAGCGGGAGAGTCCTACGAGCAGTACTTC. It codes for CASSQEISLAGESYEQYF.

The genes are TRBV28 and TRBJ2-5; D gene ambiguous. Trimming stripped 7 bases from V and 0 bases from J, with 15 bases between. The CDR3 extends over 15 amino acids. Germline CDR1 is MDHEN and CDR2 is SYDVKM. The CDR3 is CASNPIRRHQETQYF. In nucleotides, the CDR3 is TGTGCCAGCAACCCGATCAGAAGGCACCAAGAGACCCAGTACTTC. Together with reference TRBV28 and TRBJ2-5, the CDR3 gives the full variable domain: DVKVTQSSRYLVKRTGEKVFLECVQDMDHENMFWYRQDPGLGLRLIYFSYDVKMKEKGDIPEGYSVSREKKERFSLILESASTNQTSMYLCASNPIRRHQETQYFGPGTRLLVL.

This clonotype was seen a few times. The chain couples TRBV4-3 to TRBJ2-7; D not certain. The CDR3 is 15 residues long. Trimming removed 3 bases from V and 1 base from J, with 13 bases in between. Per the germline V gene, CDR1 is LGHNA and CDR2 is YSLEER. As DNA, the CDR3 is TGCGCCAGCAGCCAGTTGGGCAGCGTATCCTACGAGCAGTACTTC. It encodes CASSQLGSVSYEQYF.

This clonotype was counted between two and nine times. The V call is TRBV20-1, the J call TRBJ2-4; possibly TRBD1 for D (6 bases). The CDR3 contains 12 residues. Trimming removed 3 bases from V and 7 bases from J, with 10 bases in between. Germline V CDR1 and CDR2: DFQATT, SNEGSKA (reference sequence). The CDR3, as DNA: TGCAGTGCTAGTAGGCAGGGGAACATTCAGTACTTC. It specifies CSASRQGNIQYF.

This chain joins TRBV2 and TRBJ2-6; D not resolved. The CDR3 runs to 18 residues. Trimming removed 2 bases from V and 0 bases from J, with 14 bases in between. CDR1 SNHLY and CDR2 FYNNEI come from the germline V gene. The DNA of the CDR3 is TGTGCCAGCAGTGAACGGCAGGTGGCTTACTCTGGGGCCAACGTCCTGACTTTC. Translating it yields CASSERQVAYSGANVLTF.

This clonotype came up a few times. The chain recombines TRBV20-1 with TRBJ2-5, with TRBD2 matching over 7 bases. The J call is doubtful: the DNA matches TRBJ2-7 better. The CDR3 has 15 amino acids. Germline V CDR1 and CDR2: DFQATT, SNEGSKA (reference sequence). CDR3 residues: CSARDPTAGVYEQYF. CDR3 nucleotides: TGCAGTGCTAGGGACCCCACGGCGGGAGTCTACGAGCAGTACTTC.

The gene calls are TRBV4-3 and TRBJ2-7; unclear D gene. Germline V gene data show CDR1 as LGHNA and CDR2 as YSLEER. This CDR3 contains 17 residues. V was trimmed by 1 base and J by 0 bases, leaving 16 bases between them. The CDR3 here is CASSQGVDWEFSYEQYF. The DNA of the CDR3 is TGCGCCAGCAGCCAAGGGGTCGACTGGGAATTCTCCTACGAGCAGTACTTC.

The sample holds a few counts of this clonotype. The rearrangement joins TRBV5-1 to TRBJ2-5; D may be TRBD1 (6 bases). Trimming removed 1 base from V and 2 bases from J, with 15 bases in between. From germline, CDR1 is SGHRS and CDR2 YFSETQ. The CDR3 totals 16 residues. In DNA, the CDR3 is TGCGCCAGCAGCTTGTTTGGGGGCGCGGGTCAAGAGACCCAGTACTTC. It codes for CASSLFGGAGQETQYF.

V gene TRBV28 combines with J gene TRBJ1-5, with 8 positions matching TRBD1. This CDR3 comprises 15 residues. Germline V CDR1 and CDR2: MDHEN, SYDVKM. The V segment lost 3 bases and the J segment 3 bases; nucleotides outside the gene matches: 4. CDR3 protein: CASSFGQGYNQPQHF. The CDR3 region has the DNA TGTGCCAGCAGTTTTGGACAGGGCTACAATCAGCCCCAGCATTTT.

V and J are TRBV21-1 and TRBJ2-7; the table's D call, TRBD1, was not checked against the DNA. TRBV21-1 is designated a pseudogene. The CDR3 length is 14 residues. The CDR3 bases are TGTGCCAGCAGAGTGGGGGCGTCATTGGGAGGCCAGTACTTC. Residues: CASRVGASLGGQYF.

Remarks on this clonotype: One junction end disagrees with the germline gene, perhaps due to a read error. The chain has TRBV29-1 and TRBJ2-3; D may correspond to TRBD1 or TRBD2 (5 bases each). This CDR3 region has 15 residues. Germline CDR1 is SQVTM and CDR2 is ANQGSEA. In DNA, the CDR3 is TGCAGCGTCGAAGGGACGCAGACTAGCACAGATACGCAGTATTTT. This codes for CSVEGTQTSTDTQYF.

The rearrangement uses TRBV6-5 and TRBJ2-5; D is perhaps TRBD1 or TRBD2 (5 bases each). This CDR3 contains 16 residues. V was clipped by 0 bases and J by 1 base, with 12 bases between them. Germline-derived CDR1 and CDR2 are MNHEY and SVGAGI. CDR3 DNA: TGTGCCAGCAGTTACTCATCGGGACGCCCCCAAGAGACCCAGTACTTC. It encodes CASSYSSGRPQETQYF.

The chain couples TRBV6-6 to TRBJ1-1; D remains ambiguous. Germline CDR1 and CDR2: MNHNY and SVGAGI (reference sequence). This CDR3 region has 12 residues. The V gene lost 8 bases and the J gene lost 2 bases, with 9 bases spanning the gap. The CDR3 DNA reads as TGTGCCAGCCAAACGGGTAACACTGAAGCTTTCTTT. Translating it yields CASQTGNTEAFF.

With regard to this clonotype: A much larger clone is a single base away; this may be a read error. The chain couples TRBV3-1 to TRBJ1-6; D ambiguous. Looked up from germline, CDR1 is LGHDT and CDR2 is YNNKEL (reference sequence). This CDR3 is 13 amino acids long. Trimming stripped 0 bases from V and 10 bases from J, with 7 bases between. The CDR3 is CASSQERISPLHF. As DNA, the CDR3 is TGTGCCAGCAGCCAAGAGAGGATCTCACCCCTCCACTTT.

The rearrangement joins TRBV27 to TRBJ2-7, with 8 positions matching TRBD1. This CDR3 has 15 residues. Germline V gene sequence: CDR1 MNHEY, CDR2 SMNVEV (reference sequence). The trim removed 5 bases at V and 3 bases at J, leaving 9 bases unmatched. CDR3: CASSPTPQGVYEQYF. The CDR3 DNA follows: TGTGCCAGCAGTCCGACCCCACAGGGGGTCTACGAGCAGTACTTC.

V is TRBV6-1 and J is TRBJ1-2, with D unresolved. The CDR3 has 18 amino acids. CDR1 MNHNS and CDR2 SASEGT come from the germline V gene. Trimming took 5 bases from V and 5 from J, leaving 27 bases between them. The CDR3 DNA sequence: TGTGCCAGCAGTACCTCAAGGCTACGGAGGGAACGCGAATATGGCTACACCTTC. It encodes CASSTSRLRREREYGYTF.

This clonotype was recorded a few times. V and J are TRBV2 and TRBJ1-1; D is unclear. Between the trimmed V and J ends, which lost 7 bases and 0 bases, there was a span of 9 bases. The CDR3 is 13 residues long. CDR1 is SNHLY and CDR2 is FYNNEI in the germline V gene. The CDR3 is CASIGLMNTEAFF. The CDR3, as DNA: TGTGCCAGCATAGGGCTCATGAACACTGAAGCTTTCTTT.

There are many counts of this clonotype. J is TRBJ2-3 and V is TRBV29-1; D is ambiguous. The CDR3 extends over 15 amino acids. The ends were cut back, 2 bases at V and 5 bases at J, with 17 bases in the middle. The germline V gene has CDR1 SQVTM and CDR2 ANQGSEA. Here the CDR3 reads CSVEPVLGNGDTQYF. The DNA of the CDR3 is TGCAGCGTTGAACCTGTCCTTGGCAATGGAGATACGCAGTATTTT.

This chain connects TRBV25-1 to TRBJ1-1, with TRBD1 as a possible D gene (5 bases). CDR1 is MGHDK and CDR2 is SYGVNS in the germline V gene. The CDR3 length is 17 residues. Trimming shortened V by 1 base and J by 0 bases, and 15 bases separated the two germline ends. This CDR3 reads CASSESDWNRMNTEAFF. The CDR3 DNA sequence: TGTGCCAGCAGTGAATCGGATTGGAACAGGATGAACACTGAAGCTTTCTTT.

J is TRBJ1-4 and V is TRBV10-3, with D unclear. CDR1 and CDR2 (germline): ENHRY, SYGVKD. V lost 5 bases, J lost 7 bases, and 5 bases lay in between. This CDR3 contains 11 residues. CDR3 residues: CAISSAEKLFF. CDR3 sequence (DNA): TGTGCCATCAGTAGTGCTGAAAAACTGTTTTTT.

Comment on this clonotype: The junction departs from the called germline gene at one end, perhaps through a read error. This chain joins TRBV3-1 and TRBJ2-5; the D call may be TRBD1 or TRBD2 (5 bases each). The CDR3 is made up of 15 amino acids. Germline assignment: CDR1 LGHDT and CDR2 YNNKEL (reference sequence). The CDR3 region has the DNA TGTACCAGCAGCCAAGGGGTGAGGGGCGTCGAGACCCAGTACTTC. It specifies CTSSQGVRGVETQYF.

The gene calls are TRBV7-9 and TRBJ2-3; 12 bases line up with TRBD2. CDR1 is SEHNR, CDR2 FQNEAQ, per germline (reference sequence). V was pared by 10 bases and J by 7 bases, with 6 bases of the junction left unmatched. This CDR3 has 13 residues. In nucleotides, the CDR3 is TGTGCCATCCTAGCGGGAGGGCCGAATACGCAGTATTTT. Its translation is CAILAGGPNTQYF. Drawing the rest from reference TRBV7-9 and TRBJ2-3, the complete variable domain is DTGVSQNPRHKITKRGQNVTFRCDPISEHNRLYWYRQTLGQGPEFLTYFQNEAQLEKSRLLSDRFSAERPKGSFSTLEIQRTEQGDSAMYLCAILAGGPNTQYFGPGTRLTVL.